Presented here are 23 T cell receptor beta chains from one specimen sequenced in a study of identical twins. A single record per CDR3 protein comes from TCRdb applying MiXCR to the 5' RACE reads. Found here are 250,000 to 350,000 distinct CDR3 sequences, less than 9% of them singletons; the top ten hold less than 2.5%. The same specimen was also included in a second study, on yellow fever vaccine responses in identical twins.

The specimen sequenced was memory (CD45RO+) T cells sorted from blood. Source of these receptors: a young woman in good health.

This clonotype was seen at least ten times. CDR3 protein: CATPDNSYEQYV. CDR3 DNA sequence: TGTGCCACCCCGGACAATTCCTACGAGCAGTACGTC. This rearrangement joins TRBV27 to TRBJ2-7; D possibly corresponds to TRBD1 (5 bases). V gave up 10 bases and J gave up 1 base, with 11 bases separating them. Germline-derived CDR1 and CDR2 are MNHEY and SMNVEV (reference sequence). The CDR3 loop spans 12 amino acids.

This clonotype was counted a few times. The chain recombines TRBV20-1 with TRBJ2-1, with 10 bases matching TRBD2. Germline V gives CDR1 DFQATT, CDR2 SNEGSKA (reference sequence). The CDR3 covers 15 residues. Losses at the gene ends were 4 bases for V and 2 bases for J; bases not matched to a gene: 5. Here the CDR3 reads CSATASGGTYNEQFF. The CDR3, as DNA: TGCAGTGCTACGGCTAGCGGGGGTACCTACAATGAGCAGTTCTTC.

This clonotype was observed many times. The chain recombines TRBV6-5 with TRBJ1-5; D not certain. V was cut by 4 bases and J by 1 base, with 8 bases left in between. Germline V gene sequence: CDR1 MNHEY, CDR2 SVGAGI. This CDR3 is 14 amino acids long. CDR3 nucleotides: TGTGCCAGCAGTTCCTCTGGCAGCAATCAGCCCCAGCATTTT. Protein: CASSSSGSNQPQHF.

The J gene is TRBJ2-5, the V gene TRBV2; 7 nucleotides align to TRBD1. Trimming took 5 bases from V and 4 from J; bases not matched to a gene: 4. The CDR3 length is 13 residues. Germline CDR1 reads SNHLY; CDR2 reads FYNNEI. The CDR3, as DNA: TGTGCCAGCAGTCGTTACAGGGGAGAGACCCAGTACTTC. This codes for CASSRYRGETQYF.

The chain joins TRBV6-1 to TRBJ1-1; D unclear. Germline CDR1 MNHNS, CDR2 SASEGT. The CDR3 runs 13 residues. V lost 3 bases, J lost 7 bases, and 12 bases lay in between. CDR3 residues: CASSDLYKNEAFF. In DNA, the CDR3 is TGTGCCAGCAGTGACCTATACAAGAATGAAGCTTTCTTT.

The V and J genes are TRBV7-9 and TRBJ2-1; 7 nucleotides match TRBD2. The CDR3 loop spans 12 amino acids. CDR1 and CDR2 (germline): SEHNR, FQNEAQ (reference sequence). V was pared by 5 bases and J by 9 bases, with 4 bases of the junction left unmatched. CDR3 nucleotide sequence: TGTGCCAGCAGCCTCAGCGGGATTGAGCAGTTCTTC. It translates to CASSLSGIEQFF. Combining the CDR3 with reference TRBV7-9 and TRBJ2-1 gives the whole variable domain DTGVSQNPRHKITKRGQNVTFRCDPISEHNRLYWYRQTLGQGPEFLTYFQNEAQLEKSRLLSDRFSAERPKGSFSTLEIQRTEQGDSAMYLCASSLSGIEQFFGPGTRLTVL.

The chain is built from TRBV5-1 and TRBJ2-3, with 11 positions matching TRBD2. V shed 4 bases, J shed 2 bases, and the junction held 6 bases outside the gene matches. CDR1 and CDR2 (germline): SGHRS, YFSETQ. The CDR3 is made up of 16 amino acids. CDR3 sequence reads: CASSRATSGVTDTQYF. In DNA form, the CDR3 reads TGCGCCAGCAGCAGAGCGACTAGCGGGGTCACAGATACGCAGTATTTT.

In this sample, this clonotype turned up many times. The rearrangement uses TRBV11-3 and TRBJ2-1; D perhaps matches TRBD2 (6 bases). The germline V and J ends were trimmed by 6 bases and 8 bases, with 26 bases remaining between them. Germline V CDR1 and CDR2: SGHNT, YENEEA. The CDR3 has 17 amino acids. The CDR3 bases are TGTGCCAGCAGTTCTACGCCACGGAGGGGCCGGAGCGATGAGCAGTTCTTC. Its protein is CASSSTPRRGRSDEQFF.

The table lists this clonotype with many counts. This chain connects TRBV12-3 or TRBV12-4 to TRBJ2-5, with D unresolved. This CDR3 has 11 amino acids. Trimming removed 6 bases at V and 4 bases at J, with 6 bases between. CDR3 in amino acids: CASRNGETQYF. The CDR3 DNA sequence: TGTGCCAGCAGAAACGGAGAGACCCAGTACTTC.

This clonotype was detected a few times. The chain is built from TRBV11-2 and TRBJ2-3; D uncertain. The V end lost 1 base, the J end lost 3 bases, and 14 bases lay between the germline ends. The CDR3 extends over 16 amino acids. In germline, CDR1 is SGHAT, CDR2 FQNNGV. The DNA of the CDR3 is TGTGCCAGCAGCTTAGTTTGGGGTACGACGACAGATACGCAGTATTTT. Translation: CASSLVWGTTTDTQYF.

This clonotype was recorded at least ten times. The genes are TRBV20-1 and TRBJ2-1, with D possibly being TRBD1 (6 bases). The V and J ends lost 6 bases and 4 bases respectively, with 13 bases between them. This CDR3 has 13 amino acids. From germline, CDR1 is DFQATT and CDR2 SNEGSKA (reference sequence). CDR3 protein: CSAAPTGYNEQFF. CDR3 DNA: TGCAGTGCCGCACCTACAGGGTACAATGAGCAGTTCTTC.

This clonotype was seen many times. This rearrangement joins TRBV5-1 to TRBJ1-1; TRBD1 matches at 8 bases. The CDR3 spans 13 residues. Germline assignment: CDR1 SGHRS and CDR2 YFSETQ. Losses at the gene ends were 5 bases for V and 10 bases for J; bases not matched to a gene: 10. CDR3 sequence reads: CASRDTGGIGAFF. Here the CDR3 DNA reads TGCGCCAGCAGGGATACAGGGGGTATTGGAGCTTTCTTT.

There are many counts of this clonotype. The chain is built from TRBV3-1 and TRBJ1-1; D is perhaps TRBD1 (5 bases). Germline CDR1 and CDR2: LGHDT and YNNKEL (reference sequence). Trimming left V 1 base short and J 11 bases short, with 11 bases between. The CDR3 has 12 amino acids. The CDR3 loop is CASSQGDRRAFF. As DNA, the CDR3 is TGTGCCAGCAGCCAAGGGGACCGCCGGGCTTTCTTT.

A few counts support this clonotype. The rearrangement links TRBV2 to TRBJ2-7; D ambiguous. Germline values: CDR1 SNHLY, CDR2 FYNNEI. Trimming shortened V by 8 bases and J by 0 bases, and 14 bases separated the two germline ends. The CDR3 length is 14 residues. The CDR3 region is CASALDGLSYEQYF. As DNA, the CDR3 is TGTGCCAGCGCCTTGGACGGCCTCTCCTACGAGCAGTACTTC. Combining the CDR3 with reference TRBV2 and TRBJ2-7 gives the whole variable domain EPEVTQTPSHQVTQMGQEVILRCVPISNHLYFYWYRQILGQKVEFLVSFYNNEISEKSEIFDDQFSVERPDGSNFTLKIRSTKLEDSAMYFCASALDGLSYEQYFGPGTRLTVT.

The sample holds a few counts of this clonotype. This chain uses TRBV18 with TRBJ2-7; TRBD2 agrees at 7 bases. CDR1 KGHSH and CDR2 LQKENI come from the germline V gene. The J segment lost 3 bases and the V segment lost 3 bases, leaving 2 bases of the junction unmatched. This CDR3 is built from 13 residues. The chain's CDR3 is CASSPGGNYEQYV. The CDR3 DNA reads TGTGCCAGCTCACCGGGGGGGAACTACGAGCAGTACGTC.

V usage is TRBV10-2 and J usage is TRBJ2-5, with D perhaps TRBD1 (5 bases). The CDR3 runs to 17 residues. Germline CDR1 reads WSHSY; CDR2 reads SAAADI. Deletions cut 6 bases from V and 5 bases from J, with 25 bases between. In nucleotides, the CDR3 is TGCGCCAGCAGAGATCAACCACCGAGGACACGCTGGGAGACCCAGTACTTC. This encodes CASRDQPPRTRWETQYF.

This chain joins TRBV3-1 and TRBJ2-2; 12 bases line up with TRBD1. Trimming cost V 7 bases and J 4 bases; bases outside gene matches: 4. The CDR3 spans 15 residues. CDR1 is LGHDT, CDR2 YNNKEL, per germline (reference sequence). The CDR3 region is CASKGQGAITGELFF. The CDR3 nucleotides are TGTGCCAGCAAGGGACAGGGGGCAATCACCGGGGAGCTGTTTTTT.

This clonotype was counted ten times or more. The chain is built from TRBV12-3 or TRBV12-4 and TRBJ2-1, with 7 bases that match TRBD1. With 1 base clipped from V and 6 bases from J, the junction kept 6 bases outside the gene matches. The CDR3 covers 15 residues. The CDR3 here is CASSLDRGALNEQFF. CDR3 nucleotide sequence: TGTGCCAGCAGTTTAGACAGGGGAGCCCTCAATGAGCAGTTCTTC.

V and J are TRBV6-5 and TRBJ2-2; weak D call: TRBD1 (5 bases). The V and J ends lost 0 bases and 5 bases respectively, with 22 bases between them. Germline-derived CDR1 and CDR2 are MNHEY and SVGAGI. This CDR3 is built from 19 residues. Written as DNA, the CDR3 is TGTGCCAGCAGTTACTCTTGGTGGATGTGGCAGGGTGGGACCGGGGAGCTGTTTTTT. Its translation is CASSYSWWMWQGGTGELFF.

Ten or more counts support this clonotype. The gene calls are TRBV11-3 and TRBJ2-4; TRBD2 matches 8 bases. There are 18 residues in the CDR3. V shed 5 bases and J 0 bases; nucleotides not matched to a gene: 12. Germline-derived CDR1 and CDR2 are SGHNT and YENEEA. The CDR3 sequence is CASSPGDIAGLAKNIQYF. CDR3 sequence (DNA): TGTGCCAGCAGCCCAGGGGACATAGCGGGGCTAGCCAAAAACATTCAGTACTTC.

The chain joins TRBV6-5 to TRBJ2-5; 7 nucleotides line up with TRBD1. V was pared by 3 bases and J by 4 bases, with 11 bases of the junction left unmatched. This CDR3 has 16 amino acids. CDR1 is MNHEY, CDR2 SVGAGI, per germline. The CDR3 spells CASSYGRGGPPETQYF. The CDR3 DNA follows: TGTGCCAGCAGTTATGGAAGAGGGGGCCCTCCAGAGACCCAGTACTTC.

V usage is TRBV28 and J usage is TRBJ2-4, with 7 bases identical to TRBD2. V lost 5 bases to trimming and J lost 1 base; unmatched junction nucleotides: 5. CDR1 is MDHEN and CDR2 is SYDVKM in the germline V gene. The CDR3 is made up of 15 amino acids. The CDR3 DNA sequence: TGTGCCAGCAGTAGCGGGGCAAATGCCAAAAACATTCAGTACTTC. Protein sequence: CASSSGANAKNIQYF.

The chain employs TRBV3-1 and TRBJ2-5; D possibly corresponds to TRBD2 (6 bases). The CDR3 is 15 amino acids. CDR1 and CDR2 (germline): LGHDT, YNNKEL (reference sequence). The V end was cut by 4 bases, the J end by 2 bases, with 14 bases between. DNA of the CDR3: TGTGCCAGCAGCCTCACAGCGGGTGGGCAAGAGACCCAGTACTTC. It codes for CASSLTAGGQETQYF.